This T cell receptor beta chain was sequenced for a study of blood T cells in healthy people across ages (dated by TCRdb to about 2015). For the wider study: Template switching captured roughly one uniquely barcoded TCR beta cDNA molecule per two T cells in model experiments. To track age-related changes in TCR beta repertoire diversity, the study relied on deep sequencing normalized with unique cDNA molecular identifiers. The donors were split into four age groups: young (average 16 years), middle-aged (around 37), aged (roughly 60) and long-lived (under 90). Donors of different ages were randomly distributed across sequencing lanes to avoid experimental bias. For two donors (one aged 18 to 30 and one aged 80 or older), the study analyzed two additional independent replicas of 1 million unique cDNA reads from the same blood draw.

The roughly 39 donors, aged about 6 to 95 years, were systemically healthy Caucasian individuals from Russia. About 10 milliliters of peripheral blood were collected from each donor into EDTA-treated Vacutainer tubes. Ficoll-Paque density-gradient centrifugation was used to isolate PBMCs, with at least 6 million per sample. Total RNA, at least 5 micrograms per sample, was extracted from PBMCs with Trizol reagent. For every donor, an aliquot of PBMCs went through flow cytometry to measure the percentages of naive CD45RAhigh/CD27high T cells. The CDR3 has 15 amino acids, counting the end cysteine and phenylalanine. The kept DNA is CDR3 alone, 45 bases in frame from the first base. The germline V gene specifies SGHRS as CDR1 and YFSETQ as CDR2. Germline trimming amounts to 0 bases on V and 7 bases on J, with 4 as the count of junction bases outside the gene matches. The library relied on 5' RACE. TCRdb names Illumina HiSeq 2500 as the instrument used. A second PCR of about 6 to 11 cycles was run with a J-beta primer mix and a sample-barcoded 5' primer. A unique molecular identifier was introduced onto each TCR beta cDNA molecule by a template-switch 5' adaptor carrying 12 random nucleotides. Each sample yielded at least 3 million CDR3-containing paired-end reads. First-strand cDNA was synthesized from all RNA with the Mint cDNA synthesis kit, primed by a TRBC-specific oligonucleotide. Following uracil-DNA glycosylase treatment, a first 18-cycle PCR with universal primers M1SS and BC2_uni_R was performed on all cDNA. Concerning the study's data processing: For normalization, 1 million high-quality reads were randomly selected from each sample, with every read carrying a distinct molecular identifier. Reads sharing molecular identifiers were discarded rather than binned into consensus sequences. MiTCR, with a Q25 quality threshold and the strictest error-elimination algorithm, was used for CDR3 identification, clonotype clustering and error correction. A nonparametric unseen species model with Euler transformation was used to estimate lower-bound total TCR beta diversity. The public reads were quality trimmed at Q25 with fastp and then assembled into clones with MiXCR by TCRdb, keeping productive beta chains. A single entry per CDR3 protein holds the most common genes and DNA from its merged rows. The V and J calls reflect TCRdb's pipeline rather than the authors' work. The sample table shows roughly 830,000 distinct CDR3 sequences, and 62% are seen once. Of the sample, around a quarter falls within the top ten clones.

As regards this clonotype: No cognate antigen has been identified for it. Base qualities are not recorded, but no much larger clone differs from it by a single base.

Broader findings and caveats from the paper: Because profiling used bulk unsorted PBMCs, naive and antigen-experienced compartments could not be compared conclusively. The CMV infection status of donors was not known, potentially confounding age-related changes in expanded clonotypes. Observed TCR beta diversity per million T cells fell roughly linearly with age, and a significant reduction was already apparent by age roughly 40. Estimates of total diversity from one million sequenced T cells were regarded as lower bounds and underestimates. Compared with the aged group, more naive CD4+ T cells, fewer expanded clones and increased TCR diversity were shown by the long-lived group, suggesting age selection. A strong correlation was found between observed TCR beta diversity and the percentage of naive T cells measured by flow cytometry.

The sample comprised blood. The TCR sequence derives from a young man in good health. The sequence joins TRBV5-1 to TRBJ1-6, and TRBD1 aligns with 7 junction nucleotides. The sequenced DNA: TGCGCCAGCAGCTTGGCGACAGGGCGAAATTCACCCCTCCACTTT. This codes for CASSLATGRNSPLHF.